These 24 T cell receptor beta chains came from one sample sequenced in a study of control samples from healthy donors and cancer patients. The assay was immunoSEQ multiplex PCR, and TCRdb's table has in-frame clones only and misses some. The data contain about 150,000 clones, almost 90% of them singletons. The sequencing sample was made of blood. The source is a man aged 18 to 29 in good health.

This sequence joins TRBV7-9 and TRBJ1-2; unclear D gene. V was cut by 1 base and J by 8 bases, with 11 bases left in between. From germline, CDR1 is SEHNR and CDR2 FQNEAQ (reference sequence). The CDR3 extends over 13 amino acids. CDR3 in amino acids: CASSLGPRSGYTF. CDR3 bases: TGTGCCAGCAGCTTAGGCCCCAGGTCGGGCTACACCTTC.

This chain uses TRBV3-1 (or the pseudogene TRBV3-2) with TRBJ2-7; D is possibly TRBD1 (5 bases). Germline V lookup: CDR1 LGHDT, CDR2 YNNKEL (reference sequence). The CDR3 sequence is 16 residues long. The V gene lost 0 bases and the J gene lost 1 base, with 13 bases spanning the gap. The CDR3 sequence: CASSQDSQGQSYEQYF. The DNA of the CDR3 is TGTGCCAGCAGCCAAGATAGTCAGGGTCAATCCTACGAGCAGTACTTC.

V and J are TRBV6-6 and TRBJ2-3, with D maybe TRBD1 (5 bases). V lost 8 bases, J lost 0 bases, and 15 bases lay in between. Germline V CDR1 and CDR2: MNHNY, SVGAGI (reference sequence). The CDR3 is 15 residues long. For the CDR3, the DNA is TGTGCCAGCGTAGCCTTTCAGGGAAGCACAGATACGCAGTATTTT. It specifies CASVAFQGSTDTQYF.

The chain's CDR3 is CATRGGANNNGDTQYF. Written as DNA, the CDR3 is TGCGCCACAAGAGGGGGCGCGAATAATAATGGAGATACGCAGTATTTT. The chain is built from TRBV5-1 and TRBJ2-3; 7 bases agree with TRBD1. CDR1 SGHRS and CDR2 YFSETQ come from the germline V gene. Trimming at V came to 9 bases and at J to 5 bases, leaving 18 bases not matched to a gene. CDR3 length: 16 residues. Based on the CDR3 plus reference TRBV5-1 and TRBJ2-3, the full variable domain is KAGVTQTPRYLIKTRGQQVTLSCSPISGHRSVSWYQQTPGQGLQFLFEYFSETQRNKGNFPGRFSGRQFSNSRSEMNVSTLELGDSALYLCATRGGANNNGDTQYFGPGTRLTVL.

The chain's CDR3 is CASSESGQRDTQYF. The CDR3 DNA reads as TGTGCCAGCAGTGAGTCGGGACAGAGGGATACGCAGTATTTT. The chain joins TRBV6-1 to TRBJ2-3, with 7 bases that match TRBD1. The CDR3 runs 14 residues. In germline, CDR1 is MNHNS, CDR2 SASEGT. Unmatched junction bases numbered 6, after V lost 3 bases and J lost 6 bases.

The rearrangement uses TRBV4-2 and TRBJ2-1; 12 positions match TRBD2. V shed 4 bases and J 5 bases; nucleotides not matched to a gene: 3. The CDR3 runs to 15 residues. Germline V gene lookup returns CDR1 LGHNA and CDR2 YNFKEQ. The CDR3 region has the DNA TGTGCCAGCAGCCCGAGACTAGCGGGGGACAATGAGCAGTTCTTC. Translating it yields CASSPRLAGDNEQFF.

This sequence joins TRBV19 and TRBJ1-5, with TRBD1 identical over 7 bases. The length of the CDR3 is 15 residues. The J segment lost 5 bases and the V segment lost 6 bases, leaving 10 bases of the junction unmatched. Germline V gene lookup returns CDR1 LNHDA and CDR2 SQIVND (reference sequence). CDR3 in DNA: TGTGCCAGTAGCGTCGACAGGGTCAGCCATCAGCCCCAGCATTTT. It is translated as CASSVDRVSHQPQHF.

The CDR3 loop is CASSAGGWETQYF. The CDR3 DNA reads TGTGCCAGCAGCGCAGGGGGCTGGGAGACCCAGTACTTC. V is TRBV11-1 and J is TRBJ2-5; 8 nucleotides match TRBD1. CDR1 is SGHAT, CDR2 FQDESV, per germline (reference sequence). J was trimmed by 5 bases and V by 5 bases; bases with no gene match: 4. The CDR3 loop spans 13 amino acids.

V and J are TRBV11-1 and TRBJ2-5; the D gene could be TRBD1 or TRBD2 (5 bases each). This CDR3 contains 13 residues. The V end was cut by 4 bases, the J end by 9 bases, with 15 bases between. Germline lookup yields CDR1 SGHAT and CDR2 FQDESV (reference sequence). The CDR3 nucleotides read TGTGCCAGCAGCTCCCCGGGGCCCCCCGCCCAGTACTTC. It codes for CASSSPGPPAQYF.

The CDR3 coding sequence is TGTGCCAGCAGCTCGACAGTTAGCTATGGCTACACCTTC. Translation: CASSSTVSYGYTF. The V gene is TRBV5-6, the J gene TRBJ1-2; TRBD1 might be the D (5 bases). The CDR3 loop spans 13 amino acids. The V gene lost 3 bases and the J gene lost 4 bases, with 10 bases spanning the gap. CDR1 and CDR2 (germline): SGHDT, YYEEEE.

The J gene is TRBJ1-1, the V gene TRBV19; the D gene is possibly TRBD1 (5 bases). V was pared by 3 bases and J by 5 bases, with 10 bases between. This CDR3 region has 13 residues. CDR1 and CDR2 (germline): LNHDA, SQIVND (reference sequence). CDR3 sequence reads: CASSMGGGTEAFF. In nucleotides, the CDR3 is TGTGCCAGTAGTATGGGGGGAGGGACTGAAGCTTTCTTT.

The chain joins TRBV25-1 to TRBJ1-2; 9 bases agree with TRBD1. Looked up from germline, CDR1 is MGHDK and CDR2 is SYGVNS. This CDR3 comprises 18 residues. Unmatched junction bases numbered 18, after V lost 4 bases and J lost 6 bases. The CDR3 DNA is TGTGCCAGCAGTGTTACCCCGGGACAGGGAGGCATCGTGGATGGCTACACCTTC. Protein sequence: CASSVTPGQGGIVDGYTF.

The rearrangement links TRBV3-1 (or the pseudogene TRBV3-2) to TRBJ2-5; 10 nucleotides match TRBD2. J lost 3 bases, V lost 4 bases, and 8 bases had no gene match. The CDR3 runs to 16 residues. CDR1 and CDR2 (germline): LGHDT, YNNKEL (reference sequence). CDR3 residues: CASSPMSGGVEETQYF. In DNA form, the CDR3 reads TGTGCCAGCAGCCCGATGAGCGGGGGGGTCGAAGAGACCCAGTACTTC.

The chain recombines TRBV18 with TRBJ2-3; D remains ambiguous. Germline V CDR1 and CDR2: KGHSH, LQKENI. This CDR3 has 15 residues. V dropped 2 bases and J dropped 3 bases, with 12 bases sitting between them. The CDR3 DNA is TGTGCCAGCTCACCAGGGGATTTAGAGACAGATACGCAGTATTTT. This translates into CASSPGDLETDTQYF.

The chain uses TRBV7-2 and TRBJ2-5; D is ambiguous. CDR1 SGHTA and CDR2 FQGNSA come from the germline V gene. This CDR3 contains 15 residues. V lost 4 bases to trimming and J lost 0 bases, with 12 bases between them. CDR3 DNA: TGTGCCAGCAGCTACCTCCTGGGGTACCAAGAGACCCAGTACTTC. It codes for CASSYLLGYQETQYF.

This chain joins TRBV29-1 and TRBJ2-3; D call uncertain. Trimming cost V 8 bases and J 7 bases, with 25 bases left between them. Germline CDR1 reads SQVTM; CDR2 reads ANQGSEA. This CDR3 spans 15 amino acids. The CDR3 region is CSSSDGPRYVYTQYF. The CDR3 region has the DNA TGCAGCTCATCCGACGGCCCCCGATACGTTTATACGCAGTATTTT.

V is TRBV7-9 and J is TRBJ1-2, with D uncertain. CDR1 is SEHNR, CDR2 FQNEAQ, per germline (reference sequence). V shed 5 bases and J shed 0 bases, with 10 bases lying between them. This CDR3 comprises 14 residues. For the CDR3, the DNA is TGTGCCAGCAGCCTCCCGGTTGCTAACTATGGCTACACCTTC. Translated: CASSLPVANYGYTF.

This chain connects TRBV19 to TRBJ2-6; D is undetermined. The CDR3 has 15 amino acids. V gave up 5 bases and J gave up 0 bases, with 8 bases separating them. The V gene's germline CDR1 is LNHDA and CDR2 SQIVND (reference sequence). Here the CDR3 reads CASSEDLSGANVLTF. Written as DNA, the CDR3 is TGTGCCAGTAGTGAGGACCTCTCTGGGGCCAACGTCCTGACTTTC.

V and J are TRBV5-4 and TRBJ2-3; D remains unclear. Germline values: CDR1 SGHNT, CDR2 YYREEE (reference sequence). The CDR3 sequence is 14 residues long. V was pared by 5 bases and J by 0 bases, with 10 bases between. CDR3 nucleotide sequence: TGTGCCAGCAGTCCGGGTGGGAGCACAGATACGCAGTATTTT. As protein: CASSPGGSTDTQYF.

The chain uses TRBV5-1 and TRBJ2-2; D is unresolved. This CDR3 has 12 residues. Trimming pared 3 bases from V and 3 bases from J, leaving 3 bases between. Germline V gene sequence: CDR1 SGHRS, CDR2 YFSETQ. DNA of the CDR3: TGCGCCAGCAGCTCACACACCGGGGAGCTGTTTTTT. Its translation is CASSSHTGELFF.

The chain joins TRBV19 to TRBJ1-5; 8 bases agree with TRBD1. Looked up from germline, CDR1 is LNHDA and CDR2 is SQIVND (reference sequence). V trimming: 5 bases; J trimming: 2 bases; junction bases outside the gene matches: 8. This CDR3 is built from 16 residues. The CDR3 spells CASSLYGQGGNQPQHF. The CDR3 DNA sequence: TGTGCCAGTAGTCTCTACGGACAGGGCGGCAATCAGCCCCAGCATTTT.

CDR3 in amino acids: CASSPWTGGDAAFF. The CDR3 nucleotides are TGTGCCAGCAGCCCGTGGACAGGGGGCGACGCGGCTTTCTTT. This chain uses TRBV3-1 (or the pseudogene TRBV3-2) with TRBJ1-1, with TRBD1 matching 11 bases. With V trimmed by 4 bases and J by 11 bases, 9 bases remained unmatched. The length of the CDR3 is 14 residues. Germline V gene data show CDR1 as LGHDT and CDR2 as YNNKEL (reference sequence).

CDR3 sequence reads: CASSLDSSSYEQYF. DNA of the CDR3: TGTGCCAGCAGCTTGGACAGTAGCTCCTACGAGCAGTACTTC. V and J are TRBV5-4 and TRBJ2-7; D is ambiguous. The CDR3 totals 14 residues. The germline V gene encodes CDR1 SGHNT and CDR2 YYREEE (reference sequence). Trimming stripped 0 bases from V and 0 bases from J, with 7 bases between.

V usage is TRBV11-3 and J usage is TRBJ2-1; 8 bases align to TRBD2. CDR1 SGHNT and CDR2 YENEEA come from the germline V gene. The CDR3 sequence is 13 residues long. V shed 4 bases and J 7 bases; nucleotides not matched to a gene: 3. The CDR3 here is CASSYPGGNEQFF. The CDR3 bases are TGTGCCAGCAGCTATCCGGGAGGGAATGAGCAGTTCTTC.